The clone carrying this T cell receptor beta chain was seen repeatedly, ten times or more. The antigen is unknown. The read ends 3 residues before the CDR3 terminus; that terminus is restored from the germline J gene. There are 14 residues in the CDR3. Germline V gene sequence: CDR1 SGHVS, CDR2 FNYEAQ. The V and J ends lost 5 bases and 7 bases respectively, with 17 bases between them. The record originates from a study of T cell clonality in common variable immunodeficiency. Both groups were predominantly of Caucasian heritage. TCRdb's copy holds only in-frame clones and misses some; the assay was immunoSEQ multiplex PCR. The sample is made up of some 60,000 clones, none counted only once. Study-wide points: Links between repertoire features and CVID complications were heterogeneity-limited.

This chain links TRBV7-6 with TRBJ2-5, with D possibly being TRBD2 (6 bases). What was sequenced was peripheral blood mononuclear cells. This TCR was sampled from a person between 18 and 70 years old in good health. CDR3 DNA, as far as it was read: TGTGCCAGCAGCCCCGGGACTCGCCGGGGGACC. Translating it yields CASSPGTRRGT. The CDR3 in full is CASSPGTRRGTQYF. The variable domain in full, with the rest retrieved from reference TRBV7-6 and TRBJ2-5, is GAGVSQSPRYKVTKRGQDVALRCDPISGHVSLYWYRQALGQGPEFLTYFNYEAQQDKSGLPNDRFSAERPEGSISTLTIQRTEQRDSAMYRCASSPGTRRGTQYFGPGTRLLVL.